The present T cell receptor (beta chain) was sequenced within a study of PD-L1 blockade in urothelial cancer (dated by TCRdb to 2016 to 2017). Notes on the research overall: Every patient began therapy in the mid-2010s and was given atezolizumab 1,200 mg intravenously every 3 weeks. TCR sequencing covered pretreatment tumor samples and matched, serially collected peripheral blood taken before and after atezolizumab treatment. Twenty-nine patients had pretreatment blood TCR-seq, about 25 had at least one posttreatment blood collection, and about 25 had tumor TCR-seq. Durable clinical benefit meant progression-free survival longer than 6 months, and TCR features were also tested against progression-free and overall survival. Blood samples were analyzed 3 weeks after the start of treatment (second dose) and 6 weeks after the start of treatment. An ECOG performance status of 0 or 1 was recorded for the patients, and 0 to 3 prior chemotherapy regimens had been received by the patients. An exploratory multi-omic analysis was conducted of the somatic, immune and clinical correlates of response to PD-L1 blockade with atezolizumab in urothelial cancer. About 85% of the 29 patients were males with bladder-origin urothelial cancer, and about two thirds of the roughly 30 reported a prior smoking history. Ten or so patients reached durable clinical benefit, while 20 to 25 patients did not. Whole exome sequencing and RNA sequencing of pretreatment tumors were performed alongside TCR sequencing in the same patients. Blood samples gave a median of around 140,000 T cells and approximately 80,000 unique TCRs, with a median clonality of 0.080. Results the study describes overall, beyond this receptor: Because the sample size was small (n ≈ 29) and many exploratory analyses were performed, the results are intended to be hypothesis-generating. Improved progression-free and overall survival was found to be associated with pretreatment peripheral blood TCR clonality below the median. At 3 weeks after the start of treatment, tumor-associated TCR clones in peripheral blood had expanded more in patients with durable benefit (n ≈ 22, p = 0.022).

Read against the paper, the sample's time point label means: pretreatment peripheral blood. A cohort of more than 25 patients with locally advanced or metastatic urothelial carcinoma, treated at Memorial Sloan Kettering on a trial protocol, was included. Peripheral blood mononuclear cells were collected pretreatment and during treatment, at between 1 and 8 total time points per patient. The Qiagen DNeasy Blood extraction kit was used to purify genomic DNA from total PBMCs and tumor samples. Collected pretreatment and during treatment, PBMCs were isolated and stored as previously described. With respect to this clone: This clone's antigen is unknown. No much larger clone is present one base from it, and per-base qualities are unavailable.

To estimate absolute template abundance from read counts, synthetic TCR analog templates were spiked into each PCR. The immunoSEQ assay used bias-controlled V and J gene primers to amplify TCRbeta CDR3 regions from genomic DNA. Sequencing of rearranged TCRbeta segments was done at approximately 20X coverage. The paper's data handling went like this. Clustering was used to correct sequencing errors, and CDR3s were annotated against IMGT so that V, D and J genes could be assigned. Only productive TCRbeta rearrangements were used in downstream analyses, excluding out-of-frame or stop-codon sequences. Clonality was computed as one minus Shannon entropy normalized by the log of the number of unique productive sequences. Clones differing between time points or between blood and tumor were identified by Fisher's exact test with Benjamini-Hochberg correction at adjusted p below 0.01. Held by TCRdb, this immuneACCESS table contains in-frame sequences only and omits some clones. Under half of the omission traces to an unresolved V gene where checked; the cause of the rest is unknown. V and J calls and clone size are those listed in that table; D and trimming were worked out from the DNA. The sample table records 70,000 to 75,000 clones; roughly 84% of these occur just once. Clones ranked in the top ten supply roughly 9.2% of the sample.

The CDR3 sequence holds 12 residues, the cysteine and phenylalanine included. Just CDR3 DNA is preserved here, 36 bases in frame from base 1. In the germline V gene (reference sequence), CDR1 corresponds to SEHNR and CDR2 to FQNEAQ. V loses 4 bases at its end and J loses 8 bases; junction bases beyond the gene matches: 3. The source of this sequence is a woman in her sixties or seventies with urothelial cancer. The V gene is TRBV7-9 and the J gene is TRBJ1-1; 8 central bases correspond to TRBD1. The material sequenced was PBMCs, taken around atezolizumab (anti-PD-L1) treatment. The CDR3 region: CASSSTGAEAFF. The bases are TGTGCCAGCAGCTCGACAGGGGCGGAAGCTTTCTTT.